A single sample gave rise to the 25 T cell receptor beta chains below, sequenced in a study of shared clonotypes between healthy human individuals (TCRdb year 2020). Receptors were amplified or captured by the immunoSEQ multiplex PCR assay. TCRdb's version of the immuneACCESS table is confined to in-frame rearrangements and falls short of the full clone set. An unresolved V gene accounts for under half of the shortfall where checked; the remainder is of unknown origin. The sample table lists hundreds of thousands of clones, around 96% of them with a count of one. The ten largest clonotypes hold approximately 0.11% of the sample. CD8 naive samples were obtained by positive selection for CCR7 among CD45RO-negative cells, yielding a CD45RA+CCR7+ population from which TemRA cells were excluded. The sample comprised naive CD8+ T cells sorted from blood. The sample's cell subset or site label, decoded: CD45RA+CCR7+. These receptors were collected from a woman in her thirties in good health.

As concerns this clone: Distinct nucleotide sequences in the sample also encode this CDR3. The V gene is TRBV27, the J gene TRBJ1-2, with D unresolved. Trimming shortened V by 3 bases and J by 2 bases, and 7 bases separated the two germline ends. The germline V gene has CDR1 MNHEY and CDR2 SMNVEV (reference sequence). This CDR3 has 13 amino acids. CDR3 nucleotides: TGTGCCAGCAGTTTTTCCGGGAACTATGGCTACACCTTC. Translating it yields CASSFSGNYGYTF.

The chain is built from TRBV4-1 and TRBJ2-3; no firm D call. CDR3 size: 18 residues. The V end was cut by 0 bases, the J end by 0 bases, with 16 bases between. From germline, CDR1 is MGHRA and CDR2 YSYEKL. The DNA of the CDR3 is TGCGCCAGCAGCCAAGATGGTCGGGCTCAGAGAAGCACAGATACGCAGTATTTT. Amino acids: CASSQDGRAQRSTDTQYF.

The chain combines TRBV7-8 with TRBJ2-3; 7 nucleotides match TRBD2. CDR1 is SGHVS and CDR2 is FQNEAQ in the germline V gene. The V and J ends lost 5 bases and 6 bases, in that order; junction bases with no gene match: 5. The CDR3 sequence is 13 residues long. CDR3 in DNA: TGTGCCAGCAGCAGCAGGGAGGGCGATACGCAGTATTTT. Amino acid sequence: CASSSREGDTQYF.

CDR3 loop: CASSHEGGGHYEQYF. CDR3 sequence (DNA): TGTGCCAGCAGCCATGAAGGGGGTGGGCACTACGAGCAGTACTTC. The V and J genes are TRBV4-2 and TRBJ2-7; tentatively, D is TRBD1 (6 bases). The CDR3 sequence is 15 residues long. Germline V gene lookup returns CDR1 LGHNA and CDR2 YNFKEQ. V lost 3 bases and J 3 bases, leaving 15 bases between the germline ends.

The rearrangement joins TRBV27 to TRBJ2-7; 9 bases map to TRBD1. Looked up from germline, CDR1 is MNHEY and CDR2 is SMNVEV (reference sequence). Trimming removed 4 bases from V and 3 bases from J; junction bases left unmatched: 7. The CDR3 sequence is 15 residues long. CDR3 in amino acids: CASSSPGTGIYEQYF. The CDR3 DNA is TGTGCCAGCAGTTCACCCGGGACAGGGATCTACGAGCAGTACTTC.

The gene calls are TRBV28 and TRBJ2-6; D not resolved. The CDR3 extends over 16 amino acids. The V end was cut by 6 bases, the J end by 1 base, with 13 bases between. Germline CDR1 is MDHEN and CDR2 is SYDVKM. In DNA, the CDR3 is TGTGCCAGCAGACCCCTGTTGGAATCTGGGGCCAACGTCCTGACTTTC. Translating gives CASRPLLESGANVLTF.

This CDR3 reads CASRASGAYEQYF. The CDR3 nucleotides read TGTGCCAGTCGGGCTAGCGGGGCCTACGAGCAGTACTTC. The chain employs TRBV19 and TRBJ2-7; 9 nucleotides match TRBD2. Losses at the gene ends were 8 bases for V and 2 bases for J; bases not matched to a gene: 4. CDR1 and CDR2 from the germline V gene are LNHDA and SQIVND (reference sequence). CDR3 length equals 13 residues.

The chain has TRBV19 and TRBJ1-1; D remains unclear. CDR1 LNHDA and CDR2 SQIVND come from the germline V gene (reference sequence). Trimming took 6 bases from V and 1 from J, leaving 6 bases between them. The CDR3 is 12 amino acids. CDR3 DNA: TGTGCCAGTAGGGATGAGAACACTGAAGCTTTCTTT. Its protein is CASRDENTEAFF.

This chain links TRBV7-9 with TRBJ2-1, with TRBD2 matching 9 bases. Trimming took 0 bases from V and 8 from J; bases not matched to a gene: 5. Germline CDR1 is SEHNR and CDR2 is FQNEAQ (reference sequence). The CDR3 length is 15 residues. CDR3 loop: CASSLASGGKDEQFF. The CDR3 DNA follows: TGTGCCAGCAGCTTAGCTAGCGGGGGCAAGGATGAGCAGTTCTTC.

The chain uses TRBV11-2 and TRBJ1-2; D gene unclear. This CDR3 is built from 17 residues. Per germline, CDR1 SGHAT and CDR2 FQNNGV. Deletions cut 3 bases from V and 0 bases from J, with 17 bases between. CDR3 sequence: CASSFTRPRPANYGYTF. The CDR3 DNA reads as TGTGCCAGCAGCTTCACACGCCCGCGACCGGCTAACTATGGCTACACCTTC. Looking up the rest from reference TRBV11-2 and TRBJ1-2 gives the full variable domain: EAGVAQSPRYKIIEKRQSVAFWCNPISGHATLYWYQQILGQGPKLLIQFQNNGVVDDSQLPKDRFSAERLKGVDSTLKIQPAKLEDSAVYLCASSFTRPRPANYGYTFGSGTRLTVV.

In regard to this clone: Other DNA variants within this sample encode the same CDR3. The V gene is TRBV19, the J gene TRBJ2-7; D is ambiguous. V lost 3 bases and J 2 bases, leaving 8 bases between the germline ends. CDR1 is LNHDA and CDR2 is SQIVND in the germline V gene (reference sequence). The CDR3 has 13 amino acids. CDR3 sequence reads: CASSIGEAYEQYF. In DNA, the CDR3 is TGTGCCAGTAGTATTGGTGAGGCCTACGAGCAGTACTTC.

The genes are TRBV27 and TRBJ2-4; the D gene is possibly TRBD1 (5 bases). Trimming stripped 1 base from V and 2 bases from J, with 18 bases between. Germline V gene sequence: CDR1 MNHEY, CDR2 SMNVEV (reference sequence). This CDR3 comprises 18 residues. CDR3 nucleotides: TGTGCCAGCAGTTTATTGGGCAGGGAAGTGGAGCCCAAAAACATTCAGTACTTC. Translating gives CASSLLGREVEPKNIQYF.

CDR3 sequence (DNA): TGTGCCAGCACCTCCCTCGCCCTGACAGATCGGCATCAGCCCCAGCATTTT. Its protein is CASTSLALTDRHQPQHF. This rearrangement joins TRBV27 to TRBJ1-5; TRBD1 might be the D (5 bases). CDR1 MNHEY and CDR2 SMNVEV come from the germline V gene (reference sequence). This CDR3 contains 17 residues. The V end was cut by 7 bases, the J end by 5 bases, with 24 bases between.

This sequence joins TRBV9 and TRBJ1-1; a possible D gene is TRBD1 (6 bases). This CDR3 spans 14 amino acids. CDR1 and CDR2 from the germline V gene are SGDLS and YYNGEE. Trimming shortened V by 4 bases and J by 1 base, and 11 bases separated the two germline ends. The CDR3 nucleotides read TGTGCCAGCAGCCCTGCGGACAGGAACACTGAAGCTTTCTTT. Protein product: CASSPADRNTEAFF.

The gene calls are TRBV27 and TRBJ2-3, with D tentatively TRBD2 (6 bases). V lost 7 bases and J lost 0, with 11 bases in between. The CDR3 is made up of 14 amino acids. From germline, CDR1 is MNHEY and CDR2 SMNVEV (reference sequence). Here the CDR3 reads CASTLGGSTDTQYF. The CDR3 DNA follows: TGTGCCAGCACCCTGGGGGGAAGCACAGATACGCAGTATTTT.

The V call is TRBV2, the J call TRBJ1-4; tentatively, D is TRBD1 (6 bases). V was clipped by 7 bases and J by 4 bases, with 10 bases between them. The CDR3 has 13 residues. Germline V gives CDR1 SNHLY, CDR2 FYNNEI. The CDR3 coding sequence is TGTGCCAGCATAGGACAGAGTAATGAAAAACTGTTTTTT. This sequence encodes CASIGQSNEKLFF.

V and J are TRBV13 and TRBJ2-7; unclear D gene. Germline V gene lookup returns CDR1 PRHDT and CDR2 FYEKMQ (reference sequence). V was cut by 5 bases and J by 2 bases, with 10 bases left in between. The CDR3 totals 13 residues. The CDR3 loop is CASSQNMAYEQYF. The CDR3, as DNA: TGTGCCAGCAGCCAGAACATGGCCTACGAGCAGTACTTC.

The chain combines TRBV7-8 with TRBJ2-1, with 9 bases that match TRBD1. The ends lost 4 bases at V and 8 bases at J; junction bases unmatched: 3. Germline CDR1 is SGHVS and CDR2 is FQNEAQ. The CDR3 extends over 13 amino acids. The CDR3 DNA reads as TGTGCCAGCAGCTCATACAGGGGGCATGAGCAGTTCTTC. This encodes CASSSYRGHEQFF.

In this sample, this clone turned up once. V and J are TRBV14 and TRBJ2-5; D is unresolved. The CDR3 length is 12 residues. V was trimmed by 5 bases and J by 0 bases, leaving 4 bases between them. Germline V gene data show CDR1 as SGHDN and CDR2 as FVKESK. The CDR3 is CASSKYQETQYF. Here the CDR3 DNA reads TGTGCCAGCAGCAAGTACCAAGAGACCCAGTACTTC. Full variable domain (outside the CDR3, taken from reference TRBV14 and TRBJ2-5): EAGVTQFPSHSVIEKGQTVTLRCDPISGHDNLYWYRRVMGKEIKFLLHFVKESKQDESGMPNNRFLAERTGGTYSTLKVQPAELEDSGVYFCASSKYQETQYFGPGTRLLVL.

The V and J genes are TRBV19 and TRBJ2-7; D gene uncertain. The germline V gene encodes CDR1 LNHDA and CDR2 SQIVND (reference sequence). This CDR3 is built from 16 residues. Between the trimmed V and J ends, which lost 3 bases and 5 bases, there was a span of 20 bases. The CDR3 DNA reads as TGTGCCAGTAGTATCTTCAGTTCCACTGTCACGGACGAGCAGTACTTC. It encodes CASSIFSSTVTDEQYF.

V usage is TRBV2 and J usage is TRBJ2-7, with 10 bases aligning to TRBD2. After removal of 6 bases from V and 4 bases from J, the junction contained 18 bases not matched to a gene. Germline values: CDR1 SNHLY, CDR2 FYNNEI. CDR3 size: 18 residues. The CDR3, as DNA: TGTGCCAGCAGGAGGGGACAAGCCAAAGGGACTAGCGTTTACGAGCAGTACTTC. Protein sequence: CASRRGQAKGTSVYEQYF. Full variable domain (missing parts from reference TRBV2 and TRBJ2-7): EPEVTQTPSHQVTQMGQEVILRCVPISNHLYFYWYRQILGQKVEFLVSFYNNEISEKSEIFDDQFSVERPDGSNFTLKIRSTKLEDSAMYFCASRRGQAKGTSVYEQYFGPGTRLTVT.

This clone was recorded only once. This rearrangement joins TRBV28 to TRBJ1-1, with D possibly matching TRBD1 (5 bases). The CDR3 is 17 amino acids. V was shortened by 3 bases and J by 11 bases, with 28 bases between the two germline ends. From germline, CDR1 is MDHEN and CDR2 SYDVKM. The CDR3 coding sequence is TGTGCCAGCAGTTTGACCCGGACTAAGGGGAGAGGGTGGAATGCTTTCTTT. Its protein product is CASSLTRTKGRGWNAFF.

The V and J genes are TRBV15 and TRBJ2-3, with D maybe TRBD2 (6 bases). The germline V gene encodes CDR1 LNHNV and CDR2 YYDKDF (reference sequence). Trimming shortened V by 8 bases and J by 5 bases, and 20 bases separated the two germline ends. The CDR3 covers 15 residues. The CDR3 sequence: CATSGEDPTGDTQYF. CDR3 bases: TGTGCCACCTCGGGGGAAGATCCCACGGGAGATACGCAGTATTTT.

The CDR3 DNA sequence: TGTGCCAGCAGCCCAGGGCCCCTTAATGAGCAGTACTTC. Translated, it gives CASSPGPLNEQYF. J is TRBJ2-7 and V is TRBV11-2; a weak D match, TRBD1 (5 bases). The germline CDR1 and CDR2 sequences are SGHAT and FQNNGV. CDR3 length: 13 residues. Trimming stripped 5 bases from V and 7 bases from J, with 15 bases between.

This chain links TRBV29-1 with TRBJ1-1, with 8 bases that match TRBD1. The CDR3 is made up of 17 amino acids. The V gene end was trimmed by 0 bases and the J gene end by 0 bases; junction bases not matched to a gene: 9. Germline loops: CDR1 SQVTM, CDR2 ANQGSEA. In DNA form, the CDR3 reads TGCAGCGTTGAAGATATCACGACAGGGGTCATGAACACTGAAGCTTTCTTT. It yields the protein CSVEDITTGVMNTEAFF.